This entry lists 19 T cell receptor beta chains sequenced from one sample in a study of blood T cell repertoires in COVID-19. The repertoire was sequenced with immunoSEQ multiplex PCR; TCRdb's copy has only in-frame clones and lacks some. The table shows 30,000 to 50,000 clones, with around 80% occurring only once. The sample taken for sequencing was peripheral blood. These receptor sequences come from an elderly man with active or convalescent COVID-19.

This chain joins TRBV7-9 and TRBJ1-2; D gene uncertain. This CDR3 has 13 amino acids. Germline assignment: CDR1 SEHNR and CDR2 FQNEAQ (reference sequence). The germline V and J ends were trimmed by 3 bases and 6 bases, with 11 bases remaining between them. This CDR3 is CASSLEAEDGYTF. The CDR3 DNA follows: TGTGCCAGCAGCTTGGAGGCCGAGGATGGCTACACCTTC.

In this sample, this clone turned up a few times. This rearrangement joins TRBV19 to TRBJ1-1; 7 positions match TRBD1. After removal of 5 bases from V and 0 bases from J, the junction contained 3 bases not matched to a gene. Germline V CDR1 and CDR2: LNHDA, SQIVND (reference sequence). This CDR3 comprises 14 residues. CDR3 coding DNA: TGTGCCAGTAGTTCTGGGACAGTGAACACTGAAGCTTTCTTT. Translating gives CASSSGTVNTEAFF.

The DNA of the CDR3 is TGTGCCAGCAGTTTAGGGACACAGAATGGCTACACCTTC. This gives the protein CASSLGTQNGYTF. The chain recombines TRBV6-5 with TRBJ1-2; the D gene is possibly TRBD1 (6 bases). CDR3 length: 13 residues. Trimming cost V 4 bases and J 6 bases, with 12 bases left between them. Germline lookup yields CDR1 MNHEY and CDR2 SVGAGI.

The genes are TRBV7-2 and TRBJ2-7; 7 bases agree with TRBD1. Germline CDR1 and CDR2: SGHTA and FQGNSA. Trimming removed 0 bases from V and 0 bases from J; junction bases left unmatched: 2. CDR3 length: 15 residues. Here the CDR3 reads CASSLAGGSSYEQYF. CDR3 DNA: TGTGCCAGCAGCTTAGCAGGGGGCTCCTCCTACGAGCAGTACTTC. The variable domain in full, with the rest retrieved from reference TRBV7-2 and TRBJ2-7, is GAGVSQSPSNKVTEKGKDVELRCDPISGHTALYWYRQSLGQGLEFLIYFQGNSAPDKSGLPSDRFSAERTGGSVSTLTIQRTQQEDSAVYLCASSLAGGSSYEQYFGPGTRLTVT.

The chain joins TRBV18 to TRBJ2-1; a weak D match, TRBD1 (6 bases). V was cut by 3 bases and J by 5 bases, with 14 bases left in between. The CDR3 covers 15 residues. Germline V gene data show CDR1 as KGHSH and CDR2 as LQKENI. DNA of the CDR3: TGTGCCAGCTCACCCGGAACAGGGACAAACAATGAGCAGTTCTTC. Translation gives CASSPGTGTNNEQFF.

V is TRBV5-1 and J is TRBJ1-1; 10 nucleotides align to TRBD1. This CDR3 has 13 amino acids. Losses at the gene ends were 4 bases for V and 5 bases for J; bases not matched to a gene: 2. The germline gives CDR1 SGHRS, CDR2 YFSETQ. In DNA form, the CDR3 reads TGCGCCAGCAGCGGACAGGGGGGAACTGAAGCTTTCTTT. This encodes CASSGQGGTEAFF.

The rearrangement links TRBV18 to TRBJ1-1; D ambiguous. CDR3 size: 12 residues. Germline V CDR1 and CDR2: KGHSH, LQKENI. V dropped 6 bases and J dropped 3 bases, with 8 bases sitting between them. The CDR3 DNA reads TGTGCCAGCTCCCGAGATCACACTGAAGCTTTCTTT. Its translation: CASSRDHTEAFF.

This chain connects TRBV30 to TRBJ2-6; D not resolved. The V end lost 7 bases, the J end lost 0 bases, and 7 bases lay between the germline ends. The germline V gene has CDR1 GTSNPN and CDR2 SVGIG (reference sequence). The CDR3 is 13 amino acids. The CDR3 loop is CASPTSGANVLTF. CDR3 in DNA: TGTGCCTCGCCTACCTCTGGGGCCAACGTCCTGACTTTC.

The chain has TRBV2 and TRBJ2-3; D is undetermined. The ends were cut back, 7 bases at V and 2 bases at J, with 13 bases in the middle. There are 14 residues in the CDR3. Germline CDR1 is SNHLY and CDR2 is FYNNEI. CDR3 loop: CASKELHNTDTQYF. The CDR3 DNA reads as TGTGCCAGCAAAGAGCTTCATAACACAGATACGCAGTATTTT.

The chain uses TRBV27 and TRBJ2-7, with TRBD1 matching 9 bases. The CDR3 loop spans 14 amino acids. The V and J ends lost 3 bases and 6 bases, in that order; junction bases with no gene match: 6. Germline V CDR1 and CDR2: MNHEY, SMNVEV (reference sequence). The CDR3 DNA follows: TGTGCCAGCAGTTTGGGACAGGGATGGTCCGAGCAGTACTTC. Its protein is CASSLGQGWSEQYF.

This clone was recorded a few times. This chain joins TRBV25-1 and TRBJ1-2; D uncertain. In germline, CDR1 is MGHDK, CDR2 SYGVNS. Deletions cut 8 bases from V and 2 bases from J, with 9 bases between. The length of the CDR3 is 12 residues. CDR3 residues: CASRLGNYGYTF. The CDR3 DNA reads TGTGCCAGCCGGTTGGGCAACTATGGCTACACCTTC.

The CDR3 region is CASSLEGGQGVRNEQFF. CDR3 DNA sequence: TGTGCCAGCAGCTTGGAGGGCGGACAGGGTGTTCGGAATGAGCAGTTCTTC. The chain recombines TRBV5-8 with TRBJ2-1; 8 nucleotides align to TRBD1. After removal of 0 bases from V and 7 bases from J, the junction contained 12 bases not matched to a gene. The germline V gene has CDR1 SGHTS and CDR2 YDEGEE. The CDR3 is 17 amino acids.

The V and J genes are TRBV19 and TRBJ1-5; D possibly corresponds to TRBD1 (6 bases). The CDR3 is 17 amino acids. Per the germline V gene, CDR1 is LNHDA and CDR2 is SQIVND (reference sequence). The germline V and J ends were trimmed by 2 bases and 0 bases, with 14 bases remaining between them. DNA of the CDR3: TGTGCCAGTAGTATATCGACAGGCGCGAATAGCAATCAGCCCCAGCATTTT. This encodes CASSISTGANSNQPQHF. Full variable domain (remainder filled in from reference TRBV19 and TRBJ1-5): DGGITQSPKYLFRKEGQNVTLSCEQNLNHDAMYWYRQDPGQGLRLIYYSQIVNDFQKGDIAEGYSVSREKKESFPLTVTSAQKNPTAFYLCASSISTGANSNQPQHFGDGTRLSIL.

The chain joins TRBV6-2 or TRBV6-3 to TRBJ1-5, with TRBD1 matching 7 bases. Germline assignment: CDR1 MNHEY and CDR2 SVGEGT. J gave up 1 base and V 6 bases, and 9 bases lay outside the gene matches. This CDR3 contains 16 residues. The CDR3 loop reads CASSIDRVGSNQPQHF. CDR3 bases: TGTGCCAGCAGCATCGACAGGGTAGGAAGCAATCAGCCCCAGCATTTT.

This clone turned up a few times. The chain joins TRBV5-1 to TRBJ1-1, with D possibly matching TRBD1 (6 bases). V was trimmed by 4 bases and J by 11 bases, leaving 12 bases between them. Per germline, CDR1 SGHRS and CDR2 YFSETQ. This CDR3 spans 11 amino acids. CDR3 in DNA: TGCGCCAGCAGCCAGGGGTTTGGGGCTTTCTTT. Its protein product is CASSQGFGAFF.

This clone was counted once. The V gene is TRBV19, the J gene TRBJ2-3, with 9 positions matching TRBD2. Germline CDR1 is LNHDA and CDR2 is SQIVND (reference sequence). The CDR3 runs to 14 residues. The trim removed 6 bases at V and 6 bases at J, leaving 7 bases unmatched. The CDR3 sequence is CASRVAGARDTQYF. DNA for the CDR3: TGTGCCAGTAGGGTAGCGGGGGCCCGGGATACGCAGTATTTT.

This clone was detected only once. The V call is TRBV27, the J call TRBJ2-3; D might be TRBD1 (5 bases). This CDR3 is built from 13 residues. The ends were cut back, 10 bases at V and 3 bases at J, with 14 bases in the middle. Per the germline V gene, CDR1 is MNHEY and CDR2 is SMNVEV (reference sequence). The CDR3 loop is CATISQGTDTQYF. The CDR3 DNA sequence: TGTGCCACCATATCCCAGGGTACAGATACGCAGTATTTT.

This chain links TRBV10-3 with TRBJ2-5, with 12 bases matching TRBD1. This CDR3 spans 14 amino acids. In germline, CDR1 is ENHRY, CDR2 SYGVKD. The ends lost 10 bases at V and 4 bases at J; junction bases unmatched: 7. Here the CDR3 DNA reads TGTGCCAGCTTACCGGGACAGGGGGCAGAGACCCAGTACTTC. Translating it yields CASLPGQGAETQYF.

The rearrangement joins TRBV24-1 to TRBJ2-1, with 9 bases aligning to TRBD2. J was trimmed by 4 bases and V by 9 bases; bases with no gene match: 6. The CDR3 runs 14 residues. Germline V lookup: CDR1 KGHDR, CDR2 SFDVKD. The CDR3 protein is CATADAGGYNEQFF. In nucleotides, the CDR3 is TGTGCCACCGCGGACGCGGGAGGGTACAATGAGCAGTTCTTC.